Presented here are 27 T cell receptor beta chains from one specimen sequenced in a study of chemoradiotherapy in HPV16-positive cancers. Assay: immunoSEQ multiplex PCR; the TCRdb copy retains only in-frame clones and omits some. The table includes 6,700 or so clones, over 75% detected once. The source was tumor tissue, collected from a patient who underwent chemoradiotherapy. The origin of the receptors is a human donor with HPV-associated anogenital cancer.

The rearrangement uses TRBV6-1 and TRBJ2-1; TRBD2 agrees at 7 bases. The V gene's germline CDR1 is MNHNS and CDR2 SASEGT. The CDR3 loop spans 17 amino acids. The junction had 6 bases not matched to a gene; V was cut back by 0 bases and J by 1 base. The CDR3 loop is CASSEAPFSGSYNEQFF. In DNA, the CDR3 is TGTGCCAGCAGTGAAGCCCCCTTTAGCGGGTCCTACAATGAGCAGTTCTTC.

For this clone: One junction end disagrees with the germline gene, perhaps due to a read error. The same CDR3 is also encoded by other DNA sequences in this sample. This chain joins TRBV29-1 and TRBJ1-1; TRBD1 is a possible D gene (5 bases). Germline V CDR1 and CDR2: SQVTM, ANQGSEA. The CDR3 contains 14 residues. The CDR3 region has the DNA TGCAGCGTGAACCAGCTCGGGGGACGGTCTGAAGCGTTCTTT. It is translated as CSVNQLGGRSEAFF.

The chain has TRBV30 and TRBJ2-5; 7 nucleotides match TRBD1. J was trimmed by 4 bases and V by 3 bases; bases with no gene match: 11. The CDR3 is 15 amino acids. Per the germline V gene, CDR1 is GTSNPN and CDR2 is SVGIG (reference sequence). In nucleotides, the CDR3 is TGTGCCTGGAGATCGATAAACAGGGGAACAGAGACCCAGTACTTC. Residues: CAWRSINRGTETQYF.

J is TRBJ1-2 and V is TRBV19; D is perhaps TRBD1 (5 bases). CDR3 length equals 17 residues. V lost 3 bases to trimming and J lost 4 bases, with 21 bases between them. CDR1 LNHDA and CDR2 SQIVND come from the germline V gene (reference sequence). The DNA of the CDR3 is TGTGCCAGTAGTATGTCGCAGGGAGGAACGCTAGGCTATGGCTACACCTTC. Translation: CASSMSQGGTLGYGYTF. The variable domain in full, completed from reference TRBV19 and TRBJ1-2, reads DGGITQSPKYLFRKEGQNVTLSCEQNLNHDAMYWYRQDPGQGLRLIYYSQIVNDFQKGDIAEGYSVSREKKESFPLTVTSAQKNPTAFYLCASSMSQGGTLGYGYTFGSGTRLTVV.

J is TRBJ2-4 and V is TRBV5-1, with D possibly matching TRBD2 (6 bases). CDR3 length: 14 residues. Germline CDR1 reads SGHRS; CDR2 reads YFSETQ. Trimming removed 0 bases at V and 9 bases at J, with 13 bases between. As DNA, the CDR3 is TGCGCCAGCAGCTTGGCGGGAATGGGGGGCATTCAGTACTTC. This codes for CASSLAGMGGIQYF. The whole variable domain, filled in from reference TRBV5-1 and TRBJ2-4, reads KAGVTQTPRYLIKTRGQQVTLSCSPISGHRSVSWYQQTPGQGLQFLFEYFSETQRNKGNFPGRFSGRQFSNSRSEMNVSTLELGDSALYLCASSLAGMGGIQYFGAGTRLSVL.

This clone was detected only once. The chain uses TRBV7-9 and TRBJ1-3; weak D call: TRBD1 (5 bases). The CDR3 totals 13 residues. The V end lost 5 bases, the J end lost 3 bases, and 8 bases lay between the germline ends. The germline V gene has CDR1 SEHNR and CDR2 FQNEAQ (reference sequence). CDR3 nucleotide sequence: TGTGCCAGCAGCCCGGGACTTGGAAACACCATATATTTT. Encoded protein: CASSPGLGNTIYF.

This chain joins TRBV9 and TRBJ1-2; D gene unclear. Germline V gene lookup returns CDR1 SGDLS and CDR2 YYNGEE. V lost 0 bases and J 7 bases, leaving 10 bases between the germline ends. The CDR3 is 13 residues long. Written as DNA, the CDR3 is TGTGCCAGCAGCGTAGGGGAAAGGTTTGGCTACACCTTC. Its translation: CASSVGERFGYTF. Full variable domain (outside the CDR3, taken from reference TRBV9 and TRBJ1-2): DSGVTQTPKHLITATGQRVTLRCSPRSGDLSVYWYQQSLDQGLQFLIQYYNGEERAKGNILERFSAQQFPDLHSELNLSSLELGDSALYFCASSVGERFGYTFGSGTRLTVV.

The chain uses TRBV19 and TRBJ2-3; perhaps TRBD2 as D (6 bases). The V gene's germline CDR1 is LNHDA and CDR2 SQIVND (reference sequence). The CDR3 length is 14 residues. Deletions cut 7 bases from V and 3 bases from J, with 14 bases between. CDR3 DNA sequence: TGTGCCAGTACCCCCTGGGGGGAAACAGATACGCAGTATTTT. This encodes CASTPWGETDTQYF.

This chain links TRBV19 with TRBJ2-2; D possibly corresponds to TRBD2 (5 bases). This CDR3 region has 15 residues. V was pared by 3 bases and J by 6 bases, with 14 bases between. The germline gives CDR1 LNHDA, CDR2 SQIVND (reference sequence). The CDR3 here is CASSIPRTSSGELFF. The CDR3 DNA sequence: TGTGCCAGTAGTATTCCCCGGACTTCTTCCGGGGAGCTGTTTTTT. The full variable domain, rest sourced from reference TRBV19 and TRBJ2-2, is DGGITQSPKYLFRKEGQNVTLSCEQNLNHDAMYWYRQDPGQGLRLIYYSQIVNDFQKGDIAEGYSVSREKKESFPLTVTSAQKNPTAFYLCASSIPRTSSGELFFGEGSRLTVL.

V gene TRBV7-8 combines with J gene TRBJ2-7; D is uncertain. Per germline, CDR1 SGHVS and CDR2 FQNEAQ. Trimming cost V 1 base and J 2 bases, with 12 bases left between them. The CDR3 is 15 amino acids. CDR3 nucleotide sequence: TGTGCCAGCAGCTTAGTCTCGAGCCCGGCCTACGAGCAGTACTTC. Amino acid sequence: CASSLVSSPAYEQYF. The full variable domain, in which reference TRBV7-8 and TRBJ2-7 provide the parts outside the CDR3, is GAGVSQSPRYKVAKRGQDVALRCDPISGHVSLFWYQQALGQGPEFLTYFQNEAQLDKSGLPSDRFFAERPEGSVSTLKIQRTQQEDSAVYLCASSLVSSPAYEQYFGPGTRLTVT.

CDR3 protein: CASSLGTAGANVLTF. In DNA form, the CDR3 reads TGTGCCAGCAGCTTAGGGACAGCTGGGGCCAACGTCCTGACTTTC. V gene TRBV7-9 combines with J gene TRBJ2-6; tentatively, D is TRBD1 (6 bases). The V gene's germline CDR1 is SEHNR and CDR2 FQNEAQ (reference sequence). Trimming pared 1 base from V and 2 bases from J, leaving 6 bases between. The CDR3 consists of 15 residues.

CDR3: CASSDTETTDTQYF. CDR3 nucleotides: TGTGCCAGCAGTGACACGGAGACCACAGATACGCAGTATTTT. The rearrangement joins TRBV6-4 to TRBJ2-3; no reliable D call. Germline V gene lookup returns CDR1 MRHNA and CDR2 SNTAGT. The CDR3 covers 14 residues. V shed 2 bases and J shed 2 bases, with 8 bases lying between them.

The gene calls are TRBV6-5 and TRBJ2-1, with a possible D match to TRBD1 (6 bases). Germline assignment: CDR1 MNHEY and CDR2 SVGAGI. Between the trimmed V and J ends, which lost 2 bases and 4 bases, there was a span of 12 bases. The CDR3 runs 15 residues. The DNA of the CDR3 is TGTGCCAGCAGTTACGGGAGACAGGCATACAATGAGCAGTTCTTC. Its protein product is CASSYGRQAYNEQFF.

The J gene is TRBJ2-2, the V gene TRBV29-1; TRBD2 agrees at 10 bases. This CDR3 is built from 14 residues. The V gene's germline CDR1 is SQVTM and CDR2 ANQGSEA. The V segment lost 7 bases and the J segment 4 bases; nucleotides outside the gene matches: 6. The CDR3 bases are TGCAGCGGCAGCGGGAGGGACGGCACCGGGGAGCTGTTTTTT. Translated: CSGSGRDGTGELFF.

The J gene is TRBJ2-1, the V gene TRBV14; D unclear. CDR3 length: 14 amino acids. V lost 4 bases and J lost 0, with 7 bases in between. CDR1 SGHDN and CDR2 FVKESK come from the germline V gene. The CDR3 here is CASSLVTSYNEQFF. Here the CDR3 DNA reads TGTGCCAGCAGCCTTGTGACCTCCTACAATGAGCAGTTCTTC.

The V and J genes are TRBV9 and TRBJ1-1; D might be TRBD1 (6 bases). CDR3 length: 13 amino acids. Germline V gene lookup returns CDR1 SGDLS and CDR2 YYNGEE. V was clipped by 4 bases and J by 1 base, with 8 bases between them. In nucleotides, the CDR3 is TGTGCCAGCAGCTCGGGACAGAACACTGAAGCTTTCTTT. Amino acids: CASSSGQNTEAFF.

This clone was seen once. The chain has TRBV11-1 and TRBJ1-2; the D gene is possibly TRBD1 (5 bases). The CDR3 has 15 amino acids. CDR1 SGHAT and CDR2 FQDESV come from the germline V gene (reference sequence). The ends were cut back, 5 bases at V and 0 bases at J, with 13 bases in the middle. CDR3 amino acids: CASSETSTANYGYTF. CDR3 DNA sequence: TGTGCCAGCAGCGAAACTTCGACAGCTAACTATGGCTACACCTTC.

V is TRBV10-3 and J is TRBJ2-2; 9 positions match TRBD2. The junction had 8 bases not matched to a gene; V was cut back by 9 bases and J by 0 bases. This CDR3 spans 16 amino acids. Germline assignment: CDR1 ENHRY and CDR2 SYGVKD. The CDR3 region has the DNA TGTGCCATAGGGACTAGCCCAGATTCGAACACCGGGGAGCTGTTTTTT. Amino acids: CAIGTSPDSNTGELFF.

The chain links TRBV5-4 to TRBJ1-2; no clear D. There are 12 residues in the CDR3. Germline V gene data show CDR1 as SGHNT and CDR2 as YYREEE (reference sequence). The DNA of the CDR3 is TGTGCGACCCGGACGTCCAACTATGGCTACACCTTC. Encoded protein: CATRTSNYGYTF.

This chain connects TRBV4-2 to TRBJ1-2; possibly TRBD1 for D (5 bases). Germline CDR1 is LGHNA and CDR2 is YNFKEQ. The CDR3 sequence is 16 residues long. Trimming removed 0 bases from V and 4 bases from J, with 15 bases in between. The CDR3: CASSQDFTGLFYGYTF. DNA of the CDR3: TGTGCCAGCAGCCAAGATTTCACAGGCCTATTCTATGGCTACACCTTC.

This chain joins TRBV2 and TRBJ2-2; 11 bases are a match to TRBD2. Trimming removed 3 bases from V and 6 bases from J; junction bases left unmatched: 6. The CDR3 extends over 16 amino acids. The germline CDR1 and CDR2 sequences are SNHLY and FYNNEI. CDR3 in DNA: TGTGCCAGCAGTGACGGGACTAGCGGCATCTCCGGGGAGCTGTTTTTT. Translation: CASSDGTSGISGELFF.

V is TRBV27 and J is TRBJ1-2; D unresolved. CDR3 size: 14 residues. Germline V CDR1 and CDR2: MNHEY, SMNVEV (reference sequence). Between the trimmed V and J ends, which lost 0 bases and 3 bases, there was a span of 8 bases. The CDR3 reads CASSLSGRYYGYTF. CDR3 nucleotide sequence: TGTGCCAGCAGTTTATCGGGCAGGTACTATGGCTACACCTTC.

This clone came up a few times. The chain links TRBV7-8 to TRBJ1-5, with D perhaps matching TRBD1 (6 bases). Between the trimmed V and J ends, which lost 2 bases and 4 bases, there was a span of 12 bases. Germline CDR1 reads SGHVS; CDR2 reads FQNEAQ. This CDR3 region has 15 residues. Here the CDR3 DNA reads TGTGCCAGCAGCTTAACGGGGGCGCGGAATCAGCCCCAGCATTTT. It specifies CASSLTGARNQPQHF. Supplemented by reference TRBV7-8 and TRBJ1-5, the full variable domain reads GAGVSQSPRYKVAKRGQDVALRCDPISGHVSLFWYQQALGQGPEFLTYFQNEAQLDKSGLPSDRFFAERPEGSVSTLKIQRTQQEDSAVYLCASSLTGARNQPQHFGDGTRLSIL.

V is TRBV7-3 and J is TRBJ2-2; no clear D gene. CDR1 SGHTA and CDR2 FQGTGA come from the germline V gene. V was pared by 2 bases and J by 6 bases, with 4 bases between. This CDR3 has 12 residues. The CDR3 DNA is TGTGCCAGCAGCTTAGGTCCCGGGGAGCTGTTTTTT. Its translation: CASSLGPGELFF.

The chain uses TRBV27 and TRBJ2-6; a weak D match, TRBD2 (6 bases). This CDR3 comprises 15 residues. Trimming left V 0 bases short and J 4 bases short, with 7 bases between. Germline V gene sequence: CDR1 MNHEY, CDR2 SMNVEV (reference sequence). The CDR3 DNA reads as TGTGCCAGCAGTTTATCGGAGGGCGGGGCCAACGTCCTGACTTTC. Protein sequence: CASSLSEGGANVLTF.

The rearrangement uses TRBV4-2 and TRBJ2-1, with 8 bases aligning to TRBD2. CDR1 is LGHNA, CDR2 YNFKEQ, per germline. Trimming cost V 0 bases and J 8 bases; bases outside gene matches: 9. The CDR3 has 16 residues. The CDR3 is CASSQEEGLGGDEQFF. CDR3 DNA: TGTGCCAGCAGCCAAGAAGAGGGACTAGGTGGCGATGAGCAGTTCTTC.

V is TRBV28 and J is TRBJ1-2; no reliable D call. V was pared by 7 bases and J by 4 bases, with 10 bases between. CDR1 and CDR2 from the germline V gene are MDHEN and SYDVKM. The CDR3 totals 12 residues. CDR3 region: CASTDIFYGYTF. CDR3 nucleotides: TGTGCCAGCACTGACATTTTCTATGGCTACACCTTC.